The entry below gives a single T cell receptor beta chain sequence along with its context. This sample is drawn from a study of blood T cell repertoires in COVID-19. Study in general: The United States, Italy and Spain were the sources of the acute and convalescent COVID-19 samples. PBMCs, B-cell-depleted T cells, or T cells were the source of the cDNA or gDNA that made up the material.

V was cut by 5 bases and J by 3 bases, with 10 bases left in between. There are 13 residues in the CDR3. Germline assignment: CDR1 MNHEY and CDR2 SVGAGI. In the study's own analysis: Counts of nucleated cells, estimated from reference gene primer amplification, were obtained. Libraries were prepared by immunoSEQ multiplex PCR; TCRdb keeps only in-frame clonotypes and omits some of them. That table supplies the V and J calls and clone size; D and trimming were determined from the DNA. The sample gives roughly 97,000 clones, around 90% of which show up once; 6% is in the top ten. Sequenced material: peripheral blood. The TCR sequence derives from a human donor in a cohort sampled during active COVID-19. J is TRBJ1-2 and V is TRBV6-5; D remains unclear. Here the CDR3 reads CASSTVGDYGYTF. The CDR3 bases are TGTGCCAGCAGTACCGTCGGGGACTATGGCTACACCTTC.